This TCR beta chain stems from a study of high-grade serous ovarian cancer treatment subgroups. General study points: CDR1 and CDR2 were left unanalyzed; analyses focused on CDR3.

Tumor tissue was taken before any definitive surgery or chemotherapy was given. After removal of 3 bases from V and 0 bases from J, the junction contained 1 base not matched to a gene. The germline V gene has CDR1 SGHNT and CDR2 YENEEA. The CDR3 runs to 14 residues. Notes on this clone: Its antigen remains unknown.

TCRdb's copy holds only in-frame clones and misses some; the assay was immunoSEQ multiplex PCR. Found here are approximately 36,000 clones, about 80% of them singletons; the top ten hold about 3.3%. The sequencing sample was made of tumor tissue. This rearrangement joins TRBV11-3 to TRBJ1-1; 7 nucleotides agree with TRBD1. This TCR was recovered from a human donor with high-grade serous ovarian cancer. CDR3 residues: CASSLGQLNTEAFF. For the CDR3, the DNA is TGTGCCAGCAGCTTGGGACAGCTGAACACTGAAGCTTTCTTT.